The clone carrying this T cell receptor beta chain appeared a few times. Antigen specificity is unknown. The CDR3 contains 17 residues. With V trimmed by 3 bases and J by 4 bases, 9 bases remained unmatched. CDR1 SEHNR and CDR2 FQNEAQ come from the germline V gene (reference sequence). The data belong to a study of T cells in narcolepsy. The wider study: Enrolled donors included narcolepsy type 1 or type 2 patients and healthy controls. Study-level points and caveats: Healthy controls reportedly lacked the autoreactive clonotypes serially found in patients' blood. Same-patient CSF and blood CD4+ T cell clonotypes included HCRT-specific and TRIB2-specific autoreactive ones.

Only in-frame clones appear in the TCRdb table, and some are missing; sequencing was by immunoSEQ multiplex PCR. This sample has about 10,000 clones, with roughly 65% found just once. The TCR comes from a human donor with narcolepsy. The chain is built from TRBV7-9 and TRBJ2-1; the match to TRBD2 covers 10 bases. Material for sequencing was CD45RA- memory CD8+ T cells from PBMCs. The DNA of the CDR3 is TGTGCCAGCAGCTTCCCTTTAACTAGCGGGATTTACAATGAGCAGTTCTTC. Residues: CASSFPLTSGIYNEQFF.